This T cell receptor (beta chain) derives from a study of T cells in Graves' hyperthyroidism and ophthalmopathy. Notes on the study in general: Before onset, ophthalmopathy was predicted by the model a median about 6.2 months earlier. By a 13 V-J model, ophthalmopathy was set apart from stable hyperthyroidism.

Germline-derived CDR1 and CDR2 are ENHRY and SYGVKD. The CDR3 has 15 amino acids. Trimming took off 0 bases at V and 11 bases at J, with 14 bases between the two ends. A remark on this clonotype: Its target is unknown.

Uncontrolled infection, other autoimmune disease, pregnancy or lactation led to exclusion. Authors of the study amplified TCR beta CDR3 regions from RNA transcripts. TCR CDR3 underwent first-round RT-PCR with the HTBI primer set. Using its own MiXCR run on the multiplex PCR reads, TCRdb lists one record per CDR3 protein. The repertoire consists of about 640,000 distinct CDR3 sequences, with about 45% occurring once and the leading ten covering less than 8.5%. The V gene is TRBV10-3, the J gene TRBJ1-6, with a possible D match to TRBD1 (5 bases). The TCR sequence derives from an adult man with Graves' disease, either hyperthyroidism or ophthalmopathy (not recorded which). Sequencing was performed on peripheral blood or thyroid tissue (not recorded which). DNA of the CDR3: TGTGCCATCAGTGAGTCAGGGGAAGGGGCTACACCCCTCCACTTT. This translates into CAISESGEGATPLHF.